The source of this T cell receptor beta chain is a study of T cell changes during pregnancy in multiple sclerosis. Losses at the gene ends were 2 bases for V and 1 base for J; bases not matched to a gene: 5. This CDR3 comprises 15 residues. Germline CDR1 and CDR2: SGHDT and YYEEEE. TCRdb keeps only in-frame clones here, not all; method: immunoSEQ multiplex PCR. The profile shows 85,000 to 100,000 clones, roughly 90% of them singletons. This specimen was peripheral blood, taken in the first trimester of pregnancy. This chain uses TRBV5-6 with TRBJ1-1; TRBD1 matches at 7 bases. The receptor was isolated from a female donor with multiple sclerosis, enrolled in a pregnancy study. DNA for the CDR3: TGTGCCAGCAGCTTACCGGGACAGAGGAACACTGAAGCTTTCTTT. Its translation is CASSLPGQRNTEAFF.